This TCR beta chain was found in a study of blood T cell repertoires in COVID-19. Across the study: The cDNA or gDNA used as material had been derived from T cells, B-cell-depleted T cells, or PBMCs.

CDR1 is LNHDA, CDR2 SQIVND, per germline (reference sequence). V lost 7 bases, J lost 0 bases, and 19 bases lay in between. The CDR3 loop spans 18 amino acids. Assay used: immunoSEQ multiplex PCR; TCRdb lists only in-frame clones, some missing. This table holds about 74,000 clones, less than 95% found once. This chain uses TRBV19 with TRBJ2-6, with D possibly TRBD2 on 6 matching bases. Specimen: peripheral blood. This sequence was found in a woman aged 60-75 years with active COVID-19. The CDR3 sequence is CASTLGWRDTSGANVLTF. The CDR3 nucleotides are TGTGCCAGTACCCTGGGATGGAGGGATACCTCTGGGGCCAACGTCCTGACTTTC.